One T cell receptor (beta chain) is described in this entry. Its antigen is not identified. The sample comes from a study of OX40 agonist ivuxolimab in advanced cancers. At the level of the study: The study treated patients with ivuxolimab, an agonistic anti-OX40 (CD134) antibody. From roughly 20 to 85 years was the age range, with a mean of roughly 64 years, and over 80% were male. Patients got intravenous ivuxolimab at 0.01 to 10 mg/kg every 2 weeks. Study-level findings and limits: At 0.1 to 3.0 mg/kg and by week 6, CD4+ and CD8+ T cells in the blood had expanded clonally.

Trimming left V 3 bases short and J 6 bases short, with 14 bases between. CDR1 and CDR2 from the germline V gene are GTSNPN and SVGIG (reference sequence). This CDR3 contains 13 residues. Sequencing used immunoSEQ multiplex PCR; TCRdb keeps in-frame clones, though not all of them. The sample includes 55,000 to 85,000 clones, approximately 90% of them seen just once. This clonotype was obtained from an adult with an advanced solid tumor such as melanoma, head and neck, liver or kidney cancer. J is TRBJ1-2 and V is TRBV30; weak D call: TRBD1 (6 bases). The sample here was CD4+ or CD8+ T cells sorted from blood, taken in a trial of the OX40 agonist ivuxolimab. The CDR3 nucleotides are TGTGCCTGGAGAGGGGGGACGCTCAATGGCTACACCTTC. It encodes CAWRGGTLNGYTF.